The source of this T cell receptor beta chain is a study of cytomegalovirus exposure and HLA in healthy donors (dated by TCRdb to 2016 to 2017). For context, the study as a whole: A later analysis indicated that the roughly 130 validation repertoires were generated on the platform also employed for the approximately 700 repertoires of the first cohort. The aim of the study was to test whether cataloging public T cell receptors could identify signatures of past pathogen exposure. In addition to the first cohort of about 650 subjects, a separate validation cohort of approximately 130 different subjects was used. The study combined high-throughput TCR immunosequencing, statistical association of individual TCRs with disease status, and machine learning to predict cytomegalovirus infection status.

This clone appeared a single time. The specificity of this receptor is unknown. Base qualities are not provided; no much larger clone lies one nucleotide away. Libraries were made using the immunoSEQ multiplex PCR assay. The paper's processing steps were these. A statistical classification framework was built to diagnose cytomegalovirus status from the catalog of TCR beta chain sequences. This immuneACCESS table, as held by TCRdb, lists in-frame sequences with V and J called but not all clones. Of the missing ones, under half trace to an unresolved V gene in checked studies; the others have no known cause. The V and J calls and the clone size are those of that table, but D and trimming were determined from the DNA. In this sample the table shows under 50,000 clones, 85% to 95% of which occur a single time. The biggest ten clones account for about 8% of the sample. Study-wide conclusions, independent of this receptor: The classifier was reported to diagnose cytomegalovirus status with high specificity and sensitivity in both the original and validation cohorts. The study gave a list of around 170 TCR beta chains associated with cytomegalovirus. A later analysis lacked HLA typing for the validation cohort, so it scored co-occurrence in that cohort across all 110 or so repertoires. In a later analysis, TCRs clustered in the first cohort were found to also tend to co-occur in the approximately 120 validation repertoires, with around 94% of cluster scores above 0. In vitro tests confirmed that a few of the cytomegalovirus-associated TCR beta chains recognize cytomegalovirus antigens. According to the authors, the approach could potentially be generalized to other disease states and immunological phenotypes. Most TCR sequences were seen in very few donors, while some public TCRs were found in many individuals.

Donors formed part of the validation cohort, which comprised 95 to 150 subjects and was distinct from the first cohort of under 750 subjects. V ends up 4 bases short and J 9 bases short, with an unmatched junction base count of 10. Looking up the germline V gene (reference sequence) yields CDR1 MNHEY and CDR2 SMNVEV. The CDR3, cysteine through phenylalanine, is 14 amino acids long. Of all the DNA, just the CDR3 is kept, 42 bases in frame from base 1. Sequenced input: PBMCs. Rearrangement joined TRBV27 to TRBJ2-7, with 9 bases in between that match TRBD1. This TCR was sampled from a woman in her late teens or twenties in good health and CMV-seropositive. The CDR3 is CASSSPGQGNGQYF. The nucleotides are TGTGCCAGCAGTTCGCCGGGACAGGGTAACGGGCAGTACTTC.